Listed below are T cell receptor beta chains from one sample, sequenced in a study of T cell responses to AZD1222 COVID-19 vaccine. Assay used: immunoSEQ multiplex PCR; TCRdb lists only in-frame clones, some missing. The profile shows about 54,000 clones, 80% to 90% of them singletons. Sample: peripheral blood, taken on day 0 of AZD1222 vaccination. The source is an adult in good health. Both conserved end residues are part of each CDR3. The D gene is left open where the match is weak. Where a row states a size, it is once, few, many or the class of an expanded clone; other rows omit it.

DNA | CDR3 | J | D | V | size
TGTGCCAGCAGTGGGGGGGTTCCGGCGGGAGGGCGACTATCCAATGAGCAGTTCTTC | CASSGGVPAGGRLSNEQFF | TRBJ2-1 | TRBD2 | TRBV28 | NA
TGTGCCAGCAGTTATAGTGGAAAACTGTTTTTT | CASSYSGKLFF | TRBJ1-4 | NA | TRBV6-5 | NA
TGTGCCAGCAGTGCCCGGGACAGGGGGCGGTACGATGAGCAGTTCTTC | CASSARDRGRYDEQFF | TRBJ2-1 | TRBD1 | TRBV2 | NA
TGTGCCACCAGCAGAGGGGACAGGTTGTCTGGAAACACCATATATTTT | CATSRGDRLSGNTIYF | TRBJ1-3 | TRBD1 | TRBV15 | NA
TGTGCCAGCACTTTGGCGGCTAGCGGGCAAAAAAATGAGCAGTTCTTC | CASTLAASGQKNEQFF | TRBJ2-1 | TRBD2 | TRBV7-2 | NA
TGTGCCAGCAGCCAGGGGACTAGCGGCAATGAGCAGTTCTTC | CASSQGTSGNEQFF | TRBJ2-1 | TRBD2 | TRBV3-1/TRBV3-2 | NA
TGTGCCAGCAACGGGGACAGGGTCGCCTATGGCTACACCTTC | CASNGDRVAYGYTF | TRBJ1-2 | TRBD1 | TRBV7-2 | NA
TGTGCCAGTAGGAAAAGGACAGGGTTCGACACTGAAGCTTTCTTT | CASRKRTGFDTEAFF | TRBJ1-1 | TRBD1 | TRBV19 | few
TGCGCCAGCAGCTACTCTACCGGGACTGGCACAGATACGCAGTATTTT | CASSYSTGTGTDTQYF | TRBJ2-3 | NA | TRBV5-1 | NA
TGTGCCAGCAGCGGTGGACTGGTCAACACCGGGGAGCTGTTTTTT | CASSGGLVNTGELFF | TRBJ2-2 | NA | TRBV11-2 | NA
TGCAGCGTCAAGTTGGGGAATGCCGGGGAGCTGTTTTTT | CSVKLGNAGELFF | TRBJ2-2 | NA | TRBV29-1 | NA
TGTGCCTGGAGACGGAGCCTGACCGACACTGAAGCTTTCTTT | CAWRRSLTDTEAFF | TRBJ1-1 | NA | TRBV30 | NA
TGTGCCAGCAGCTTGGACTTCGGGAGTTACACCGGGGAGCTGTTTTTT | CASSLDFGSYTGELFF | TRBJ2-2 | NA | TRBV5-8 | NA
TGTGCCAGCTCACCATTCACAGGGGATTTTTTCTCTGGAAACACCATATATTTT | CASSPFTGDFFSGNTIYF | TRBJ1-3 | TRBD1 | TRBV18 | NA
TGTGCCAGCAGTTACTCGGGAGCGAGCTCCTACAATGAGCAGTTCTTC | CASSYSGASSYNEQFF | TRBJ2-1 | NA | TRBV6-5 | NA
TGTGCCAGCACAACAGGGGGGAGCAATCAGCCCCAGCATTTT | CASTTGGSNQPQHF | TRBJ1-5 | TRBD1 | TRBV2 | NA
TGTGCCAGCAGTCGACGCAAAGATAGCAATCAGCCCCAGCATTTT | CASSRRKDSNQPQHF | TRBJ1-5 | NA | TRBV6-5 | NA
TGTGCCAGCAGTTACGGACAGGGCGGCTATGGCTACACCTTC | CASSYGQGGYGYTF | TRBJ1-2 | TRBD1 | TRBV6-5 | NA
TGTGCCAGCAGCTCCGGGACAGTCGTCAATACGCAGTATTTT | CASSSGTVVNTQYF | TRBJ2-3 | TRBD1 | TRBV7-9 | once
TGTGCCAGCAGCCCCAGGTCAACTAATGAAAAACTGTTTTTT | CASSPRSTNEKLFF | TRBJ1-4 | NA | TRBV28 | NA
TGTGCCAGCAGTGAAACAGAGAACACTGAAGCTTTCTTT | CASSETENTEAFF | TRBJ1-1 | NA | TRBV2 | NA
TGTGCCATCAGTAGGGGGGCCAATAATTCACCCCTCCACTTT | CAISRGANNSPLHF | TRBJ1-6 | NA | TRBV10-3 | NA
TGTGCCAGCAGCTTAGTAGGGACTAGCGGCACCTACAATGAGCAGTTCTTC | CASSLVGTSGTYNEQFF | TRBJ2-1 | TRBD2 | TRBV7-8 | NA
TGCGCCAGCAGCTTTGCGTTAGCCGGAAGTAGCTCCTACAATGAGCAGTTCTTC | CASSFALAGSSSYNEQFF | TRBJ2-1 | NA | TRBV5-1 | NA
TGTGCCAGTAGCCGGGACAGGGTACTCTCCTATGGCTACACCTTC | CASSRDRVLSYGYTF | TRBJ1-2 | TRBD1 | TRBV19 | NA
TGTGCCAGCAGGATAGGACAGATCGGTATCTATGGCTACACCTTC | CASRIGQIGIYGYTF | TRBJ1-2 | NA | TRBV2 | NA
TGCGCCAGCAGCCCTGGACAGGGGGCTCTAGCTTTCTTT | CASSPGQGALAFF | TRBJ1-1 | TRBD1 | TRBV5-1 | NA
TGTGCCAGCAAAACTCGCTCGGAGGATACGCAGTATTTT | CASKTRSEDTQYF | TRBJ2-3 | NA | TRBV12-3/TRBV12-4 | once
TGTGCCAGCAGTCAAGGACTAGCGGGAGCTGGGAACATTCAGTACTTC | CASSQGLAGAGNIQYF | TRBJ2-4 | TRBD2 | TRBV6-2/TRBV6-3 | once
TGTGCCAGCAGTCCTTGGGACAGTATCAGTCATGGCTACACCTTC | CASSPWDSISHGYTF | TRBJ1-2 | TRBD1 | TRBV6-5 | few
TGTGCCAGCAGTTTAAATCCCGGGACAGCCCCAACCTACTATGGCTACACCTTC | CASSLNPGTAPTYYGYTF | TRBJ1-2 | TRBD1 | TRBV27 | once
TGTGCCAGCTCATCGACAGGGCCTGGAAACACCATATATTTT | CASSSTGPGNTIYF | TRBJ1-3 | TRBD1 | TRBV18 | few